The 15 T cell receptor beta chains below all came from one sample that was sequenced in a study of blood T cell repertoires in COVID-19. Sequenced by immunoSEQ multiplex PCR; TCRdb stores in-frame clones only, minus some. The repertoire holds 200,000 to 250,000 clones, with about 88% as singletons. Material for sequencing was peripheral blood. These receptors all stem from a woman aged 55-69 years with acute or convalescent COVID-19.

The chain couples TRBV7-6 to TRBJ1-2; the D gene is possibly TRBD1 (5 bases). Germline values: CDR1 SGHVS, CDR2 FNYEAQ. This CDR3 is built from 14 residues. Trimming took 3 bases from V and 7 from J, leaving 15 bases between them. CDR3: CASSLGPLGGGYTF. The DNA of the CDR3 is TGTGCCAGCAGCTTGGGGCCTCTGGGAGGTGGCTACACCTTC.

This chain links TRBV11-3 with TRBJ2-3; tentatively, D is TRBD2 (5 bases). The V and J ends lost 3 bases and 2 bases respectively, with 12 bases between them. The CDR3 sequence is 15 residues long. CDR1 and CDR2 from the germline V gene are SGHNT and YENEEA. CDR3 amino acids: CASSFTPGNTDTQYF. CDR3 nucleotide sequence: TGTGCCAGCAGCTTTACCCCGGGGAACACAGATACGCAGTATTTT.

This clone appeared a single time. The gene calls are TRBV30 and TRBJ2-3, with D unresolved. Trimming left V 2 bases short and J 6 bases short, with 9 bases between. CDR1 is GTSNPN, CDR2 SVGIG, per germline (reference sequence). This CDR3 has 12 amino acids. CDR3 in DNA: TGTGCCTGGAGTTTGTTCGGGGATACGCAGTATTTT. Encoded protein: CAWSLFGDTQYF.

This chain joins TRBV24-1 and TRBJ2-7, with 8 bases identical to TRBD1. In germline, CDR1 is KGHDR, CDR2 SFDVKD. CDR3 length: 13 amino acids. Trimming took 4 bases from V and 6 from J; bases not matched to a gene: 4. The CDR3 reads CATSEGQGFEQYF. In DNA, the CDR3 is TGTGCCACCAGTGAAGGACAGGGCTTCGAGCAGTACTTC.

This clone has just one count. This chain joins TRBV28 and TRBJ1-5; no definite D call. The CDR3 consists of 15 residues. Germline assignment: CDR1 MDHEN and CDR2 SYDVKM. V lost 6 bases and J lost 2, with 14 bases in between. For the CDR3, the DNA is TGTGCCAGCAGATCTCGCACACCTGGCAATCAGCCCCAGCATTTT. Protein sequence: CASRSRTPGNQPQHF.

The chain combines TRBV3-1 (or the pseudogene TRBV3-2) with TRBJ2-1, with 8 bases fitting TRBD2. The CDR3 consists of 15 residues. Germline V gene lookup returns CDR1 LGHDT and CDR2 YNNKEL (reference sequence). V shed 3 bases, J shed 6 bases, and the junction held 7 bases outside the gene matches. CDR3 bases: TGTGCCAGCAGCCAGGGGAGCGGGGGTGGCAATGAGCAGTTCTTC. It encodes CASSQGSGGGNEQFF.

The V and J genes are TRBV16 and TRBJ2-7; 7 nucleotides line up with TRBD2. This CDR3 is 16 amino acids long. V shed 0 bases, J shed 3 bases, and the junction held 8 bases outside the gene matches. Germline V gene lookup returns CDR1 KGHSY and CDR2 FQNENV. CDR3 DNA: TGTGCCAGCAGCCAATCGGCCCCAGGGACTAACTACGAGCAGTACTTC. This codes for CASSQSAPGTNYEQYF.

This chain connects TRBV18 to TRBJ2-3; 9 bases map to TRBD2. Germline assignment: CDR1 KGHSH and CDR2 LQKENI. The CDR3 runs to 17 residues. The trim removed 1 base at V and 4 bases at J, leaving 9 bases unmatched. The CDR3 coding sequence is TGTGCCAGCTCACCACTCCCTAGCGGGGTGAGCGCAGATACGCAGTATTTT. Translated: CASSPLPSGVSADTQYF.

This chain's CDR3 is CASQGQDSYEQYF. In nucleotides, the CDR3 is TGTGCCAGCCAGGGACAGGATTCCTACGAGCAGTACTTC. The genes are TRBV5-6 and TRBJ2-7; 8 bases fit TRBD1. The CDR3 contains 13 residues. Germline V lookup: CDR1 SGHDT, CDR2 YYEEEE. V was clipped by 7 bases and J by 1 base; unmatched bases: 4.

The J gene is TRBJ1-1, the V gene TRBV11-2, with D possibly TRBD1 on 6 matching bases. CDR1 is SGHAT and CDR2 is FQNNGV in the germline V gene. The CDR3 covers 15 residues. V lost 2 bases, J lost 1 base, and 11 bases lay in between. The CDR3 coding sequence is TGTGCCAGCAGCTTACCAGGGGCTGCGAACACTGAAGCTTTCTTT. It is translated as CASSLPGAANTEAFF.

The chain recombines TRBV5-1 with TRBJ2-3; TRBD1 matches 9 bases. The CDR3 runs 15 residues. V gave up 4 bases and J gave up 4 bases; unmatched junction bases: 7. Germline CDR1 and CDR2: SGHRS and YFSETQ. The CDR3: CASSPGTGYPDTQYF. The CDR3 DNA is TGCGCCAGCAGCCCCGGGACAGGGTATCCAGATACGCAGTATTTT. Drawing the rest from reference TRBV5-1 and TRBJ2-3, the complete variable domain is KAGVTQTPRYLIKTRGQQVTLSCSPISGHRSVSWYQQTPGQGLQFLFEYFSETQRNKGNFPGRFSGRQFSNSRSEMNVSTLELGDSALYLCASSPGTGYPDTQYFGPGTRLTVL.

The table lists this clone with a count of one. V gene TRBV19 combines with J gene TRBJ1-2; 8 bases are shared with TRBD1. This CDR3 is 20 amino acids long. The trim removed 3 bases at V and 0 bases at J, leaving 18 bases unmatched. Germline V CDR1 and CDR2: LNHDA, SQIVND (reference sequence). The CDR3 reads CASSIRQGRPYATTNYGYTF. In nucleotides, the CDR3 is TGTGCCAGTAGTATCCGACAGGGGCGACCTTACGCCACCACTAACTATGGCTACACCTTC.

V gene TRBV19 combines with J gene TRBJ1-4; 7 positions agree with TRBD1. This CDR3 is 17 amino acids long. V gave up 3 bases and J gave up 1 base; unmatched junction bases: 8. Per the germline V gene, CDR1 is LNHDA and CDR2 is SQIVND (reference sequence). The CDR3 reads CASSIAQGVETNEKLFF. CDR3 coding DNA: TGTGCCAGTAGTATCGCTCAGGGGGTGGAAACTAATGAAAAACTGTTTTTT.

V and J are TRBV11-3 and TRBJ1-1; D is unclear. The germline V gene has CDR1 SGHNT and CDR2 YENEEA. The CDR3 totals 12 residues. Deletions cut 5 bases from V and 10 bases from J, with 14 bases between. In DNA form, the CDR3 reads TGTGCCAGCAGCCCGGGAAACCGAGGAGCTTTCTTT. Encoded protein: CASSPGNRGAFF. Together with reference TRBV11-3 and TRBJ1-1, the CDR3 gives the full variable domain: EAGVVQSPRYKIIEKKQPVAFWCNPISGHNTLYWYLQNLGQGPELLIRYENEEAVDDSQLPKDRFSAERLKGVDSTLKIQPAELGDSAVYLCASSPGNRGAFFGQGTRLTVV.

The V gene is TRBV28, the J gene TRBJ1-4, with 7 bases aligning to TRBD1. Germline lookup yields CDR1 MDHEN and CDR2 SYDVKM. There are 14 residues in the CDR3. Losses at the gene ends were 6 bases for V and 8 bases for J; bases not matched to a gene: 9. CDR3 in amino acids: CASRQTGFREKLFF. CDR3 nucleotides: TGTGCCAGCAGACAGACAGGGTTTCGAGAAAAACTGTTTTTT.